These 22 T cell receptor beta chains originate from one sample sequenced in a study of blood T cell repertoires in COVID-19. Assay used: immunoSEQ multiplex PCR; TCRdb lists only in-frame clones, some missing. The table records about 300,000 clones, around 86% of them present only once. The sequencing sample was made of PBMCs or T cells enriched from blood (not recorded which). The origin of the receptors is a woman aged 18-30 years who had recovered from COVID-19.

The rearrangement uses TRBV30 and TRBJ1-4; 8 bases fit TRBD1. Looked up from germline, CDR1 is GTSNPN and CDR2 is SVGIG (reference sequence). The CDR3 is 13 amino acids. Trimming removed 4 bases from V and 6 bases from J; junction bases left unmatched: 4. The CDR3 is CAWKTGAYEKLFF. For the CDR3, the DNA is TGTGCCTGGAAGACAGGGGCATATGAAAAACTGTTTTTT.

This chain joins TRBV6-1 and TRBJ1-5; unclear D gene. Germline CDR1 reads MNHNS; CDR2 reads SASEGT. The CDR3 runs 13 residues. V lost 0 bases to trimming and J lost 4 bases, with 4 bases between them. CDR3 amino acids: CASSEARNQPQHF. The CDR3 region has the DNA TGTGCCAGCAGTGAAGCGCGGAATCAGCCCCAGCATTTT.

This clone was observed a handful of times. V usage is TRBV18 and J usage is TRBJ1-1; maybe TRBD1 (6 bases). The germline V gene has CDR1 KGHSH and CDR2 LQKENI. Trimming pared 6 bases from V and 1 base from J, leaving 12 bases between. The CDR3 runs 14 residues. The CDR3 here is CASSWNRENTEAFF. CDR3 coding DNA: TGTGCCAGCTCCTGGAACAGGGAGAACACTGAAGCTTTCTTT.

V is TRBV30 and J is TRBJ1-2; D call uncertain. The germline V gene encodes CDR1 GTSNPN and CDR2 SVGIG (reference sequence). This CDR3 is 15 amino acids long. V was shortened by 2 bases and J by 4 bases, with 17 bases between the two germline ends. The CDR3 spells CAWSREGKPIYGYTF. DNA of the CDR3: TGTGCCTGGAGTCGGGAGGGAAAACCCATCTATGGCTACACCTTC.

The V call is TRBV7-3, the J call TRBJ2-2, with D hard to call. The V end was cut by 0 bases, the J end by 2 bases, with 10 bases between. This CDR3 has 16 amino acids. Germline lookup yields CDR1 SGHTA and CDR2 FQGTGA. CDR3 sequence: CASSLTPPGNTGELFF. DNA of the CDR3: TGTGCCAGCAGCTTAACCCCCCCCGGTAACACCGGGGAGCTGTTTTTT.

V is TRBV7-2 and J is TRBJ2-7; 8 bases line up with TRBD1. Per germline, CDR1 SGHTA and CDR2 FQGNSA. The CDR3 sequence is 14 residues long. V shed 4 bases and J 4 bases; nucleotides not matched to a gene: 6. In nucleotides, the CDR3 is TGTGCCAGCAGCTCCCGGACAGGGTTATACGAGCAGTACTTC. It encodes CASSSRTGLYEQYF.

As DNA, the CDR3 is TGTGCCGGGGGGGCGGGACCCGGGGAGCTGTTTTTT. This gives the protein CAGGAGPGELFF. This chain links TRBV6-5 with TRBJ2-2; weak D call: TRBD2 (7 bases). Germline V gives CDR1 MNHEY, CDR2 SVGAGI. CDR3 length: 12 residues. V was trimmed by 11 bases and J by 6 bases, leaving 13 bases between them.

This clone has a single count. This rearrangement joins TRBV9 to TRBJ1-2; 7 nucleotides match TRBD1. The V segment lost 4 bases and the J segment 1 base; nucleotides outside the gene matches: 4. Germline V gene lookup returns CDR1 SGDLS and CDR2 YYNGEE. The CDR3 sequence is 14 residues long. The CDR3 here is CASSRQGYNYGYTF. The CDR3 DNA reads as TGTGCCAGCAGCCGACAGGGTTATAACTATGGCTACACCTTC. Filled out from reference TRBV9 and TRBJ1-2, the complete variable domain reads DSGVTQTPKHLITATGQRVTLRCSPRSGDLSVYWYQQSLDQGLQFLIQYYNGEERAKGNILERFSAQQFPDLHSELNLSSLELGDSALYFCASSRQGYNYGYTFGSGTRLTVV.

The chain recombines TRBV11-3 with TRBJ1-3, with D uncertain. V was clipped by 5 bases and J by 8 bases, with 16 bases between them. This CDR3 contains 14 residues. CDR1 and CDR2 from the germline V gene are SGHNT and YENEEA. DNA of the CDR3: TGTGCCAGCAGCCCACAGAGCTTGGAGGACACCATATATTTT. It codes for CASSPQSLEDTIYF.

The V call is TRBV28, the J call TRBJ2-3; tentative D call: TRBD1 (7 bases). Trimming took 3 bases from V and 10 from J, leaving 26 bases between them. The CDR3 spans 17 residues. Germline values: CDR1 MDHEN, CDR2 SYDVKM. The CDR3 is CASSLGPWTGGVVAQYF. CDR3 nucleotides: TGTGCCAGCAGTTTGGGGCCCTGGACAGGAGGGGTGGTCGCGCAGTATTTT.

The genes are TRBV30 and TRBJ2-2, with D possibly TRBD2 on 5 matching bases. The CDR3 extends over 14 amino acids. Trimming took off 5 bases at V and 2 bases at J, with 12 bases between the two ends. Germline CDR1 and CDR2: GTSNPN and SVGIG (reference sequence). CDR3 bases: TGTGCCTGGGACAAACTAGTTAACACCGGGGAGCTGTTTTTT. Translated: CAWDKLVNTGELFF.

The chain recombines TRBV7-2 with TRBJ2-3, with D possibly matching TRBD2 (7 bases). CDR3 length equals 13 residues. CDR1 SGHTA and CDR2 FQGNSA come from the germline V gene. Trimming stripped 6 bases from V and 7 bases from J, with 14 bases between. The CDR3 DNA reads TGTGCCAGCAGAGAGGGGGGGCACCATACGCAGTATTTT. It specifies CASREGGHHTQYF.

The rearrangement uses TRBV5-6 and TRBJ1-6, with TRBD1 as a possible D gene (5 bases). From germline, CDR1 is SGHDT and CDR2 YYEEEE. Trimming took off 0 bases at V and 14 bases at J, with 12 bases between the two ends. The CDR3 consists of 13 residues. The CDR3 coding sequence is TGTGCCAGCAGCTTGGGGGCCCAGGGTTCCCTCCACTTT. Amino acids: CASSLGAQGSLHF. Supplemented by reference TRBV5-6 and TRBJ1-6, the full variable domain reads DAGVTQSPTHLIKTRGQQVTLRCSPKSGHDTVSWYQQALGQGPQFIFQYYEEEERQRGNFPDRFSGHQFPNYSSELNVNALLLGDSALYLCASSLGAQGSLHFGNGTRLTVT.

V is TRBV19 and J is TRBJ2-7; D is ambiguous. Germline CDR1 reads LNHDA; CDR2 reads SQIVND (reference sequence). The CDR3 contains 13 residues. V gave up 4 bases and J gave up 5 bases, with 12 bases separating them. The CDR3 DNA is TGTGCCAGTAGTAACCGACACGGAAACGAGCAGTACTTC. Its protein is CASSNRHGNEQYF.

The rearrangement uses TRBV29-1 and TRBJ1-2, with a weak D call TRBD1 (5 bases). V dropped 4 bases and J dropped 4 bases, with 13 bases sitting between them. This CDR3 spans 13 amino acids. Germline CDR1 is SQVTM and CDR2 is ANQGSEA. The CDR3 coding sequence is TGCAGCGTTGCGTTCCTAACAGGCTATGGCTACACCTTC. This gives the protein CSVAFLTGYGYTF.

The chain couples TRBV7-9 to TRBJ2-1, with D uncertain. In germline, CDR1 is SEHNR, CDR2 FQNEAQ (reference sequence). This CDR3 is 13 amino acids long. V shed 5 bases and J shed 2 bases, with 7 bases lying between them. The CDR3 DNA follows: TGTGCCAGCAGCATCGAGGCCTACAATGAGCAGTTCTTC. It encodes CASSIEAYNEQFF.

The rearrangement joins TRBV28 to TRBJ2-1; the match to TRBD1 covers 7 bases. This CDR3 comprises 14 residues. Germline V lookup: CDR1 MDHEN, CDR2 SYDVKM. V shed 5 bases and J 6 bases; nucleotides not matched to a gene: 7. CDR3 DNA sequence: TGTGCCAGCAGTCGAGACAGGGCCATCAATGAGCAGTTCTTC. Its protein is CASSRDRAINEQFF.

The V gene is TRBV4-3, the J gene TRBJ1-3; the D gene is possibly TRBD1 (6 bases). CDR1 LGHNA and CDR2 YSLEER come from the germline V gene. Trimming stripped 3 bases from V and 4 bases from J, with 13 bases between. The CDR3 sequence is 15 residues long. The chain's CDR3 is CASSQTRGDGNTIYF. In nucleotides, the CDR3 is TGCGCCAGCAGCCAGACCAGGGGAGACGGAAACACCATATATTTT.

This chain uses TRBV7-2 with TRBJ2-7; D is unclear. CDR1 is SGHTA and CDR2 is FQGNSA in the germline V gene. This CDR3 has 15 amino acids. With 2 bases removed from V and 6 bases from J, the gap between germline ends came to 17 bases. CDR3 in amino acids: CASSLIGTAVAEQYF. The CDR3, as DNA: TGTGCCAGCAGCTTAATAGGAACGGCGGTTGCCGAGCAGTACTTC.

To note about this clone: Other DNA sequences within the sample encode an identical CDR3. V is TRBV20-1 and J is TRBJ2-1; D is unresolved. CDR3 length: 10 amino acids. Germline V lookup: CDR1 DFQATT, CDR2 SNEGSKA (reference sequence). Trimming cost V 2 bases and J 8 bases, with 4 bases left between them. CDR3: CSARSDEQFF. In DNA form, the CDR3 reads TGCAGTGCTAGATCGGATGAGCAGTTCTTC.

V is TRBV6-2 or TRBV6-3 and J is TRBJ2-1; 7 bases align to TRBD2. V gave up 6 bases and J gave up 2 bases; unmatched junction bases: 10. CDR1 and CDR2 from the germline V gene are MNHEY and SVGEGT. This CDR3 contains 16 residues. The DNA of the CDR3 is TGTGCCAGCAGCCAGTCATGGGGAGGGACCTACAATGAGCAGTTCTTC. This gives the protein CASSQSWGGTYNEQFF.

The chain recombines TRBV29-1 with TRBJ1-2, with D unresolved. The length of the CDR3 is 11 residues. V was pared by 6 bases and J by 5 bases, with 10 bases between. The germline gives CDR1 SQVTM, CDR2 ANQGSEA. The CDR3 here is CSVVLRYGYTF. CDR3 sequence (DNA): TGCAGCGTCGTCTTGCGTTATGGCTACACCTTC.